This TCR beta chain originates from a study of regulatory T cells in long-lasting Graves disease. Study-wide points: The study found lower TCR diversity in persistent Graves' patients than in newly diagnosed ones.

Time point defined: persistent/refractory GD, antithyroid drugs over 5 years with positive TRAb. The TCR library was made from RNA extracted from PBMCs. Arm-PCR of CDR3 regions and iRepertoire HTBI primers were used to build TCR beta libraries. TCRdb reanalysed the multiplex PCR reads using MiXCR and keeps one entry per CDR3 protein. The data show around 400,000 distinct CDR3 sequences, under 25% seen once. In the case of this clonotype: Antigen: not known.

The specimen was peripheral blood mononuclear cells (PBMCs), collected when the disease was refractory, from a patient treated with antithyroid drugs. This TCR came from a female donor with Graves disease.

CDR3 amino acids: CASSYSMGATGELFF. CDR3 DNA: TGTGCCAGCAGTTACTCTATGGGGGCGACCGGGGAGCTGTTTTTT. The chain recombines TRBV6-2 or TRBV6-3 with TRBJ2-2; D perhaps matches TRBD1 (6 bases). The CDR3 has 15 amino acids. CDR1 is MNHEY and CDR2 is SVGEGT in the germline V gene. Trimming pared 0 bases from V and 5 bases from J, leaving 10 bases between.